A single sample is the source of the 22 T cell receptor beta chains below, sequenced in a study of human T cells and chemical hapten exposure. Via MiXCR, TCRdb re-called the RACE reads, giving one row per CDR3 protein. Altogether tens of thousands of distinct CDR3 sequences are present, 11% being singletons, with the ten largest covering less than 2.5%. Time point noted: patch test 2, 6 weeks after DPC sensitization. The treatment was: therapeutic diphenylcyclopropenone sensitization with weekly scalp DPC. Sequences were derived from whole blood, sampled in connection with sensitization to the hapten diphenylcyclopropenone (DPC). The receptor source for this set is a middle-aged man with alopecia areata. Some clones in this sample may be carry-over from other donors' samples.

The chain recombines TRBV29-1 with TRBJ2-3, with 11 bases fitting TRBD2. This CDR3 is 13 amino acids long. In germline, CDR1 is SQVTM, CDR2 ANQGSEA. Unmatched junction bases numbered 9, after V lost 8 bases and J lost 8 bases. The CDR3 nucleotides read TGCAGCACCGGACTAGCGGGTGAAGGTACGCAGTATTTT. Protein: CSTGLAGEGTQYF.

The rearrangement joins TRBV18 to TRBJ2-7, with a tentative D call TRBD1 (6 bases). The CDR3 runs 13 residues. Between the trimmed V and J ends, which lost 3 bases and 7 bases, there was a span of 13 bases. The V gene's germline CDR1 is KGHSH and CDR2 LQKENI. The CDR3 DNA sequence: TGTGCCAGCTCACCTTATCAGGGGAGAGAGCAGTACGTC. Translating gives CASSPYQGREQYV.

This clonotype was detected ten times or more. This chain uses TRBV28 with TRBJ2-3; 11 bases line up with TRBD1. From germline, CDR1 is MDHEN and CDR2 SYDVKM. CDR3 length: 15 amino acids. Trimming removed 5 bases from V and 10 bases from J; junction bases left unmatched: 11. The CDR3 coding sequence is TGTGCCAGCAGTGCCGGGACAGGGGGAATAAGAGCGCAGTATTTT. Protein product: CASSAGTGGIRAQYF.

A few counts support this clonotype. The chain carries TRBV15 and TRBJ2-1; D may be TRBD1 (6 bases). CDR3 length: 15 amino acids. Germline V gives CDR1 LNHNV, CDR2 YYDKDF (reference sequence). The V end lost 0 bases, the J end lost 4 bases, and 10 bases lay between the germline ends. The CDR3 loop reads CATSRDAQGYNEQFF. CDR3 sequence (DNA): TGTGCCACCAGCAGAGATGCCCAGGGGTACAATGAGCAGTTCTTC.

Turning to this clonotype: A single base separates this from a much larger clone, so it may be a read error. This chain links TRBV5-6 with TRBJ1-5, with 12 bases matching TRBD1. The CDR3 has 16 amino acids. CDR1 and CDR2 from the germline V gene are SGHDT and YYEEEE. Written as DNA, the CDR3 is TGTGACAGCGGATTTTCGGGACAGGGGGCCGCTCAGCCCCAGCATTTT. This translates into CDSGFSGQGAAQPQHF.

The chain recombines TRBV12-3 or TRBV12-4 with TRBJ1-1; maybe TRBD1 (5 bases). V was cut by 5 bases and J by 6 bases, with 19 bases left in between. The CDR3 runs 15 residues. Written as DNA, the CDR3 is TGTGCCAGCAGTCTTGCCTCCGGGACGTGGGCTGAAGCTTTCTTT. Amino acid sequence: CASSLASGTWAEAFF.

This clonotype appeared a few times. The chain links TRBV20-1 to TRBJ2-5; TRBD1 matches at 9 bases. This CDR3 has 15 amino acids. V trimming: 5 bases; J trimming: 3 bases; junction bases outside the gene matches: 10. The germline V gene has CDR1 DFQATT and CDR2 SNEGSKA (reference sequence). This CDR3 is CSAHTGQGFEETQYF. The DNA for the CDR3 is TGCAGTGCTCACACGGGACAGGGTTTTGAAGAGACCCAGTACTTC.

This clonotype was seen many times. The chain has TRBV25-1 and TRBJ2-7, with TRBD1 identical over 8 bases. The CDR3 sequence is 17 residues long. Germline V gene lookup returns CDR1 MGHDK and CDR2 SYGVNS. Trimming cost V 5 bases and J 2 bases; bases outside gene matches: 14. The CDR3 coding sequence is TGTGCCAGCAGTCCCCCCGGGACAGGACAAACAACCTACGAGCAGTACTTC. Encoded protein: CASSPPGTGQTTYEQYF.

This clonotype was seen a handful of times. V usage is TRBV4-3 and J usage is TRBJ2-3, with D unresolved. This CDR3 region has 14 residues. Germline CDR1 reads LGHNA; CDR2 reads YSLEER. Between the trimmed V and J ends, which lost 2 bases and 2 bases, there was a span of 8 bases. The CDR3 DNA is TGCGCCAGCAGCCAAAGGAGCAACACAGATACGCAGTATTTT. Translated, it gives CASSQRSNTDTQYF.

This clonotype was seen many times. The V and J genes are TRBV20-1 and TRBJ1-4; D gene uncertain. The CDR3 contains 14 residues. The germline gives CDR1 DFQATT, CDR2 SNEGSKA (reference sequence). V lost 3 bases and J 4 bases, leaving 12 bases between the germline ends. The CDR3 region is CSASFGSLNEKLFF. In DNA form, the CDR3 reads TGCAGTGCTAGTTTTGGCAGTCTTAATGAAAAACTGTTTTTT.

This clonotype came up many times. This chain uses TRBV14 with TRBJ2-5; D not certain. V shed 2 bases and J shed 1 base, with 5 bases lying between them. From germline, CDR1 is SGHDN and CDR2 FVKESK. This CDR3 is built from 13 residues. CDR3 nucleotides: TGTGCCAGCAGCCAAAATAGCCAAGAGACCCAGTACTTC. Translated: CASSQNSQETQYF.

This clonotype occurred many times. The chain has TRBV6-1 and TRBJ1-3; no clear D gene. This CDR3 has 15 amino acids. In germline, CDR1 is MNHNS, CDR2 SASEGT. Trimming cost V 2 bases and J 2 bases, with 10 bases left between them. CDR3 protein: CASSESGYPGNTIYF. The CDR3 region has the DNA TGTGCCAGCAGTGAATCGGGGTACCCTGGAAACACCATATATTTT.

This clonotype was found a few times. The chain has TRBV10-3 and TRBJ1-1, with D possibly being TRBD1 (6 bases). The CDR3 is 14 residues long. Germline CDR1 ENHRY, CDR2 SYGVKD. V gave up 6 bases and J gave up 2 bases, with 13 bases separating them. For the CDR3, the DNA is TGTGCCATCAGCCGACCGGGGGCCAACACTGAAGCTTTCTTT. Protein: CAISRPGANTEAFF.

This clonotype came up a few times. The CDR3 nucleotides read TGTGCCAGCAGTTATGGGGTCCATGAAGCTTTCTTT. It specifies CASSYGVHEAFF. The J gene is TRBJ1-1, the V gene TRBV6-2 or TRBV6-3; the D is unclear. This CDR3 region has 12 residues. Trimming took 3 bases from V and 7 from J, leaving 9 bases between them. CDR1 is MNHEY and CDR2 is SVGEGT in the germline V gene.

This clonotype turned up a few times. The chain uses TRBV9 and TRBJ2-2; D is unresolved. The CDR3 is 14 residues long. V was shortened by 0 bases and J by 1 base, with 4 bases between the two germline ends. Germline V gene data show CDR1 as SGDLS and CDR2 as YYNGEE. The CDR3 nucleotides are TGTGCCAGCAGCGTAGACGGGAACACCGGGGAGCTGTTTTTT. Its translation is CASSVDGNTGELFF.

This clonotype was counted a few times. This chain links TRBV6-2 or TRBV6-3 with TRBJ2-6, with a possible D match to TRBD1 (5 bases). Between the trimmed V and J ends, which lost 7 bases and 0 bases, there was a span of 13 bases. Per the germline V gene, CDR1 is MNHEY and CDR2 is SVGEGT. CDR3 length: 16 residues. The CDR3 spells CASTSGHTSGANVLTF. CDR3 nucleotides: TGTGCCAGCACCTCCGGACACACCTCTGGGGCCAACGTCCTGACTTTC.

This clonotype was detected a few times. The genes are TRBV7-2 and TRBJ1-4; D is unresolved. This CDR3 contains 15 residues. CDR1 is SGHTA, CDR2 FQGNSA, per germline. Deletions cut 5 bases from V and 0 bases from J, with 10 bases between. CDR3 bases: TGTGCCAGCAGCCGGACCGGTGCAACTAATGAAAAACTGTTTTTT. Encoded protein: CASSRTGATNEKLFF.

This clonotype was found many times. The chain recombines TRBV6-6 with TRBJ1-5, with 9 bases lining up with TRBD1. Germline lookup yields CDR1 MNHNY and CDR2 SVGAGI (reference sequence). The CDR3 has 15 amino acids. Trimming cost V 6 bases and J 5 bases; bases outside gene matches: 8. The CDR3 region is CASRPRTGEDQPQHF. The DNA of the CDR3 is TGTGCCAGCAGGCCTAGGACAGGGGAAGATCAGCCCCAGCATTTT.

This clonotype was recorded many times. This chain joins TRBV7-3 and TRBJ2-3, with a tentative D call TRBD2 (6 bases). The CDR3 has 13 amino acids. The ends were cut back, 5 bases at V and 5 bases at J, with 11 bases in the middle. Germline loops: CDR1 SGHTA, CDR2 FQGTGA. The CDR3 nucleotides read TGTGCCAGCAGCCCTGGGGGAGGAGATACGCAGTATTTT. It specifies CASSPGGGDTQYF.

The V call is TRBV18, the J call TRBJ1-5, with D possibly TRBD1 on 5 matching bases. V lost 5 bases to trimming and J lost 9 bases, with 20 bases between them. Germline V lookup: CDR1 KGHSH, CDR2 LQKENI. The CDR3 totals 15 residues. CDR3 protein: CASSASMGTRGPQHF. CDR3 DNA sequence: TGTGCCAGCTCAGCTTCGATGGGGACCCGGGGGCCCCAGCATTTT. The entire variable domain, with the rest obtained from reference TRBV18 and TRBJ1-5, is as follows: NAGVMQNPRHLVRRRGQEARLRCSPMKGHSHVYWYRQLPEEGLKFMVYLQKENIIDESGMPKERFSAEFPKEGPSILRIQQVVRGDSAAYFCASSASMGTRGPQHFGDGTRLSIL.

V is TRBV10-3 and J is TRBJ1-1; TRBD1 aligns across 7 bases. The germline V gene has CDR1 ENHRY and CDR2 SYGVKD. The length of the CDR3 is 15 residues. V shed 0 bases, J shed 4 bases, and the junction held 5 bases outside the gene matches. CDR3 loop: CAISESTGWATEAFF. The CDR3 DNA reads TGTGCCATCAGTGAGTCGACAGGGTGGGCCACTGAAGCTTTCTTT.

This clonotype was seen only a few times. This rearrangement joins TRBV23-1 to TRBJ2-5; D is unresolved. TRBV23-1 qualifies as an ORF whose function is uncertain. The CDR3 covers 14 residues. The V end lost 1 base, the J end lost 0 bases, and 6 bases lay between the germline ends. The CDR3 sequence: CASSQYNYQETQYF. The DNA of the CDR3 is TGCGCCAGCAGTCAATACAACTACCAAGAGACCCAGTACTTC.